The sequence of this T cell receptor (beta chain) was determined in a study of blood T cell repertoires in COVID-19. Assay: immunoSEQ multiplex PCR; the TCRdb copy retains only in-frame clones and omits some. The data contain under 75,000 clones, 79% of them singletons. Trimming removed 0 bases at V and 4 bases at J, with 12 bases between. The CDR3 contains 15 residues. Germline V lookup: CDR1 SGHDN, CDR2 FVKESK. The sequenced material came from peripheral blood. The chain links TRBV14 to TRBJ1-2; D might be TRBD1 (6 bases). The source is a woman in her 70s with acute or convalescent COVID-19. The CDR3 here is CASSQDRGGRYGYTF. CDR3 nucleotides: TGTGCCAGCAGCCAAGATCGGGGGGGCCGCTATGGCTACACCTTC.